This T cell receptor (beta chain) was recorded in a study of blood T cell repertoires in COVID-19. Libraries were prepared by immunoSEQ multiplex PCR; TCRdb keeps only in-frame clonotypes and omits some of them. Of roughly 200,000 clones in the sample, 85% to 90% are singletons; the top ten hold 1.2%. Sequenced material: PBMCs or T cells enriched from blood (not recorded which). The TCR originated in a young man who had recovered from COVID-19.

The CDR3 sequence is CASTPTGESYSPLHF. The CDR3 DNA reads as TGTGCCAGCACCCCGACAGGGGAAAGTTATTCACCCCTCCACTTT. V is TRBV9 and J is TRBJ1-6; 8 bases match TRBD1. Losses at the gene ends were 6 bases for V and 8 bases for J; bases not matched to a gene: 10. CDR1 and CDR2 from the germline V gene are SGDLS and YYNGEE. This CDR3 spans 15 amino acids.